This T cell receptor beta chain was recovered during a study of OX40 agonist ivuxolimab in advanced cancers. Study-level information: Patients received ivuxolimab, an agonistic anti-OX40 (CD134) antibody. In three patients, partial responses were observed, one with hepatocellular carcinoma and two with cutaneous melanoma. Whole-study findings and limits: On average, a greater number of expanded clones characterised CD8+ T cells relative to CD4+.

The CDR3 is 14 amino acids. The germline V and J ends were trimmed by 5 bases and 2 bases, with 11 bases remaining between them. Germline CDR1 and CDR2: SGHAT and FQNNGV. A word on this clone: What it binds is unknown.

The assay was immunoSEQ multiplex PCR, and TCRdb's table has in-frame clones only and misses some. The data hold 100,000 to 140,000 clones, with around 90% observed a single time. Any history of autoimmune disease or systemic immunosuppression disqualified patients. The sample in question was CD4+ or CD8+ T cells sorted from blood, obtained in a trial of the OX40 agonist ivuxolimab. The TCR was taken from an adult with an advanced solid tumor such as melanoma, head and neck, liver or kidney cancer. The chain has TRBV11-2 and TRBJ2-3, with D tentatively TRBD2 (6 bases). The CDR3 bases are TGTGCCAGCAGCCCCCGGGGGACCACAGATACGCAGTATTTT. It specifies CASSPRGTTDTQYF. The full variable domain, with the rest looked up from reference TRBV11-2 and TRBJ2-3, is EAGVAQSPRYKIIEKRQSVAFWCNPISGHATLYWYQQILGQGPKLLIQFQNNGVVDDSQLPKDRFSAERLKGVDSTLKIQPAKLEDSAVYLCASSPRGTTDTQYFGPGTRLTVL.